Shown below are 15 T cell receptor beta chains from a single sample sequenced in a study of T cells in Graves' hyperthyroidism and ophthalmopathy. RNA transcripts were the template for amplifying TCR beta CDR3 regions. HTBI primers were used for first-round RT-PCR of the TCR CDR3. Each CDR3 protein gets one entry after TCRdb re-called the multiplex PCR reads with MiXCR. The sample contains approximately 400,000 distinct CDR3 sequences, less than 15% of which appear only once. The sample was blood. The origin of the receptors is a man aged 25-45 years with Graves' hyperthyroidism that later progressed to Graves' ophthalmopathy.

This clonotype has at least ten counts. This chain's CDR3 is CASSLANSNQPQHF. The CDR3 nucleotides read TGTGCCAGCAGTCTTGCGAATAGCAATCAGCCCCAGCATTTT. This sequence joins TRBV12-3 or TRBV12-4 and TRBJ1-5; no definite D call. The CDR3 contains 14 residues. Trimming pared 5 bases from V and 0 bases from J, leaving 8 bases between.

The chain uses TRBV11-3 and TRBJ1-6, with D perhaps TRBD1 (6 bases). This CDR3 spans 17 amino acids. The V and J ends lost 0 bases and 0 bases respectively, with 9 bases between them. CDR1 is SGHNT, CDR2 YENEEA, per germline. This chain's CDR3 is CASSLDRGLSYNSPLHF. DNA for the CDR3: TGTGCCAGCAGCTTAGACAGGGGCCTCTCCTATAATTCACCCCTCCACTTT.

The genes are TRBV7-9 and TRBJ2-1; 7 bases align to TRBD2. V gave up 5 bases and J gave up 14 bases; unmatched junction bases: 9. The CDR3 covers 12 residues. Looked up from germline, CDR1 is SEHNR and CDR2 is FQNEAQ (reference sequence). The CDR3 here is CASSPQAGRKFF. The CDR3 region has the DNA TGTGCCAGCAGCCCCCAAGCGGGGCGAAAGTTCTTC.

The chain employs TRBV20-1 and TRBJ2-7; D unresolved. Germline values: CDR1 DFQATT, CDR2 SNEGSKA (reference sequence). The CDR3 is made up of 12 amino acids. V was clipped by 4 bases and J by 2 bases, with 9 bases between them. CDR3 bases: TGCAGTGCTATGGGATTCACCTACGAGCAGTACTTC. Protein sequence: CSAMGFTYEQYF.

This clonotype was picked up many times. This chain uses TRBV2 with TRBJ1-5, with D tentatively TRBD1 (6 bases). CDR1 and CDR2 from the germline V gene are SNHLY and FYNNEI. Trimming left V 2 bases short and J 7 bases short, with 9 bases between. The CDR3 is 13 amino acids. The CDR3 spells CASSELRGQPQHF. The CDR3 nucleotides are TGTGCCAGCAGTGAATTGAGGGGGCAGCCCCAGCATTTT.

The chain employs TRBV7-3 and TRBJ2-5; 8 bases fit TRBD2. Germline values: CDR1 SGHTA, CDR2 FQGTGA. This CDR3 comprises 18 residues. The ends lost 0 bases at V and 1 base at J; junction bases unmatched: 10. The chain's CDR3 is CASSLTRKSRGAQETQYF. CDR3 nucleotides: TGTGCCAGCAGCTTAACGCGTAAATCGCGGGGGGCCCAAGAGACCCAGTACTTC.

This clonotype was counted many times. The chain carries TRBV6-5 and TRBJ1-3; D gene ambiguous. V lost 0 bases and J 0 bases, leaving 3 bases between the germline ends. Germline-derived CDR1 and CDR2 are MNHEY and SVGAGI. CDR3 length: 14 residues. CDR3 amino acids: CASSYSISGNTIYF. In nucleotides, the CDR3 is TGTGCCAGCAGTTACTCGATCTCTGGAAACACCATATATTTT.

This clonotype was seen only a few times. The chain carries TRBV6-6 and TRBJ1-2; 10 bases are shared with TRBD1. The CDR3 sequence is 15 residues long. CDR1 is MNHNY and CDR2 is SVGAGI in the germline V gene (reference sequence). V was clipped by 2 bases and J by 8 bases; unmatched bases: 8. Here the CDR3 DNA reads TGTGCCAGCAGTTACCGAAGGGACAGGGGCGGCGGCTACACCTTC. This codes for CASSYRRDRGGGYTF.

This clonotype was seen ten or more times. This chain uses TRBV28 with TRBJ2-3; tentative D call: TRBD2 (6 bases). The CDR3 consists of 16 residues. The V and J ends lost 5 bases and 2 bases respectively, with 17 bases between them. In germline, CDR1 is MDHEN, CDR2 SYDVKM. CDR3 sequence reads: CASSPPSAGSTDTQYF. The CDR3 coding sequence is TGTGCCAGCAGTCCACCCTCTGCGGGGTCCACAGATACGCAGTATTTT.

V and J are TRBV24-1 and TRBJ2-1, with 7 bases matching TRBD1. This CDR3 is built from 15 residues. After removal of 7 bases from V and 6 bases from J, the junction contained 11 bases not matched to a gene. Germline V gene sequence: CDR1 KGHDR, CDR2 SFDVKD. CDR3 sequence (DNA): TGTGCCACCAGGGGAGAGAGGACAGGCCCCAATGAGCAGTTCTTC. It encodes CATRGERTGPNEQFF.

This clonotype was picked up a small number of times. V gene TRBV15 combines with J gene TRBJ1-5, with D uncertain. This CDR3 is 16 amino acids long. V dropped 1 base and J dropped 1 base, with 11 bases sitting between them. Germline V gene sequence: CDR1 LNHNV, CDR2 YYDKDF (reference sequence). The CDR3 DNA is TGTGCCACCAGCAGAGCTTTGGGAATAAGCAATCAGCCCCAGCATTTT. This codes for CATSRALGISNQPQHF.

This clonotype was seen repeatedly, ten times or more. The gene calls are TRBV28 and TRBJ2-1; a possible D gene is TRBD2 (9 bases). Germline V gives CDR1 MDHEN, CDR2 SYDVKM. V lost 6 bases and J 2 bases, leaving 35 bases between the germline ends. This CDR3 region has 22 residues. CDR3 sequence reads: CASSYTLRRTGPSGVAYNEQFF. The CDR3 bases are TGTGCCAGCAGCTACACCCTTCGGAGGACAGGGCCTAGCGGGGTGGCCTACAATGAGCAGTTCTTC. The variable domain in full, completed from reference TRBV28 and TRBJ2-1, reads DVKVTQSSRYLVKRTGEKVFLECVQDMDHENMFWYRQDPGLGLRLIYFSYDVKMKEKGDIPEGYSVSREKKERFSLILESASTNQTSMYLCASSYTLRRTGPSGVAYNEQFFGPGTRLTVL.

The chain couples TRBV6-1 to TRBJ1-1; D is uncertain. Trimming removed 1 base from V and 1 base from J, with 10 bases in between. This CDR3 comprises 15 residues. Per germline, CDR1 MNHNS and CDR2 SASEGT. The DNA for the CDR3 is TGTGCCAGCAGTGAAGGCGGCCCACAGAACACTGAAGCTTTCTTT. As protein: CASSEGGPQNTEAFF.

This clonotype showed up many times. V is TRBV12-3 or TRBV12-4 and J is TRBJ1-4; D gene unclear. The CDR3 loop spans 15 amino acids. V lost 5 bases to trimming and J lost 4 bases, with 14 bases between them. The CDR3 DNA sequence: TGTGCCAGCAGTGAGCGACGGGTGATTAATGAAAAACTGTTTTTT. Its protein product is CASSERRVINEKLFF.

In its sample, this clonotype was seen many times. This rearrangement joins TRBV12-3 or TRBV12-4 to TRBJ2-7; 7 bases line up with TRBD1. This CDR3 region has 14 residues. The V gene end was trimmed by 5 bases and the J gene end by 5 bases; junction bases not matched to a gene: 9. This CDR3 reads CASSQGRQGNEQYF. In DNA form, the CDR3 reads TGTGCCAGCAGTCAGGGTAGACAGGGTAACGAGCAGTACTTC.